This T cell receptor beta chain was sequenced in a study of T cell repertoires in cytomegalovirus infection (dated 2019 in TCRdb). Concerning the study at large: Donor HLA type was relevant to the analysis, because carriage of CMV infection together with the matching HLA type was indicated by public TCR beta signatures.

Cut back by 3 bases and 0 bases, the V and J ends lie 5 bases apart. From the cysteine through the phenylalanine, the CDR3 covers 13 amino acids. Just CDR3 DNA is preserved here, 39 bases in frame from base 1. The germline V gene gives CDR1 as MDHEN and CDR2 as SYDVKM. This clonotype showed up just a few times. Its cognate antigen has yet to be identified. No much larger clone is present one base from it, and per-base qualities are unavailable. The data were produced on an Illumina HiSeq 1500. TCRdb reran the public reads through fastp at Q25 and MiXCR, keeping productive beta chains. For every CDR3 protein sequence, its rows merge into one entry that carries the most common genes and DNA. Counted in this sample were 450,000 to 550,000 distinct CDR3 sequences; approximately 17% of them appeared once. The top ten clones comprise roughly 25% of the sample. The paper as a whole reports these results and caveats: The ex vivo response was dominated by HLA-C-restricted CMV-specific TCR beta clonotypes, which also provided the single most frequent clonotype in two of eight donors. In both this cohort and an independent roughly 350-donor cohort, the cumulative frequency of public TCR beta family members distinguished carriers of CMV infection plus the relevant HLA type.

The source material was CD8+ T cells from PBMCs. The clonotype comes from a human donor in good health (CMV status not recorded). Some clones in this sample may be carry-over from other donors' samples. The sequence links TRBV28 to TRBJ2-5; the D gene is unclear. At the DNA level, the sequence is TGTGCCAGCAGTTTTGGCAACCAAGAGACCCAGTACTTC. Its product reads: CASSFGNQETQYF.